This T cell receptor beta chain was observed in a study of cytomegalovirus exposure and HLA in healthy donors (dated by TCRdb to 2017 to 2019). Looking at the study overall: In an earlier analysis of fewer than 750 of the donors, less than 350 Gb of sequence data and some 100 million unique TCR beta sequences from about 180 million T cells were reported. Roughly five DR-DQ haplotypes were handled as single units for association and clustering because linkage in the cohort was strong. Rather than using new phenotypic data, the later analysis identified candidate immune exposures from TCR beta sequences and from how often those sequences occurred across donors. Across approximately 400 genotyped donors of the cohort, an average of about 250,000 unique TCR beta nucleotide sequences per donor were sequenced, and about a sixth of those sequences were non-productive. The study was designed to test whether signatures of past pathogen exposure could be identified by cataloging public T cell receptors. An earlier analysis of around 580 of the donors used high-throughput TCR beta sequencing to judge whether each TCR beta V gene segment behaved as functional or pseudogenic. In a later genetic analysis, genome-wide SNP genotypes for about 55% of the roughly 700 donors were used, and that subset was treated as a discovery cohort. A separate validation cohort of more than 100 different subjects was used in addition to the roughly 670-subject first cohort. Alongside the repertoire data, information on donor age, sex, ethnicity and CMV serostatus was compiled. An early release covering roughly 600 HLA-typed donors comprised approximately 290 gigabases of sequencing data and 85 million to 100 million unique TCR sequences. The number of typed donors differed by locus: 629-630 for A, B, C, DRB1 and DQB1; roughly 510 for DQA1; about 600 for DPA1; and around 470 for DPB1. The study combined high-throughput TCR immunosequencing, statistical association of individual TCRs with disease status, and machine learning to predict cytomegalovirus infection status. The study used immunosequencing to profile the T cell repertoires of about 670 subjects and linked those repertoires to cytomegalovirus serostatus. Among the approximately 420 genotyped donors, approximately 81% belonged to the genetic ancestry cluster associated with self-reported Caucasian donors. Class I and class II HLA loci were covered by the typing at four-digit resolution. All discovery cohort repertoires had been generated using a single sequencing platform. To study patterns of TCR occurrence, a later analysis re-analyzed previously published TCR beta repertoires from several hundred donors and added high-resolution HLA genotyping.

Library preparation was by the immunoSEQ multiplex PCR assay. A mixture of 60 forward primers for TCR Vbeta segments and 13 reverse primers for TCR Jbeta segments was used in the multiplex PCR. The CDR3 region of rearranged TCR beta genes was amplified from genomic DNA with a multiplex PCR assay. The Illumina HiSeq System was used to sequence the amplified TCR beta libraries as 87-base-pair reads. The original methods were these. A later analysis tallied roughly 78 million unique TCR beta chains across the 700 or so repertoires, and about 10 million of those chains were shared by two or more donors. Raw reads were error-corrected and collapsed into unique sequences with a nearest-neighbor algorithm that merged closely related sequences to remove PCR and sequencing errors. Alignment of CDR3 sequences to IMGT reference sequences was used to assign V, D and J gene segments. Each retained sequence needed at least a six-nucleotide match to both a V gene segment and a J gene segment. A rearrangement was called productive if the CDR3 had no stop codons and remained in frame with V and J, and every other rearrangement was called non-productive. Following IMGT convention, CDR3 was defined as the stretch from the second conserved V-encoded cysteine up to the conserved J-encoded phenylalanine. Sequences without an unambiguous match to a single V gene segment were excluded from the earlier analysis of over 500 of the donors. An earlier analysis of a few hundred of the donors classified V segments as functional when productive rearrangements were above 56.7% and as segregating when the standard deviation between donors was above 5%. A statistical classification framework was developed to diagnose cytomegalovirus status using the catalog of TCR beta chain sequences. In a later analysis, V and J genes were assigned by comparing TCR nucleotide sequences against IMGT/GENE-DB human TR gene sequences. Using the TCRdist pipeline, a later analysis assigned CDR3 sequences along with most-parsimonious VDJ recombination scenarios. In a later analysis, each TCR beta chain was defined by its CDR3 amino acid sequence together with its V-gene family, and reads lacking a unique V-gene family were excluded. As a way to deal with suspected cross-contamination and a sequencing artifact, a later analysis dropped over 550 nucleotide sequences that were highly shared and had low generation probability. In a later analysis, a clonal expansion index was calculated for each public chain from normalized within-repertoire ranks of inferred template counts. In a later analysis, generation probabilities were computed using a VDJ recombination model fitted to out-of-frame rearrangements, and the results were checked against IGoR. In a later analysis, hypergeometric tests were used to score TCR-TCR, TCR-HLA and TCR-CMV co-occurrence, with a repertoire-size bias correction applied to TCR pairs. A later analysis estimated false discovery rates by permuting HLA or CMV assignments 20 times. In a later analysis, co-occurring TCRs were grouped using DBSCAN, with TCRdist sequence similarity added in when clustering inside HLA-allele-positive subsets. For co-occurrence clustering, repertoires with fewer than 30,000 or more than 120,000 public chains were excluded, along with 5 or 6 repertoires with anomalous nucleotide sharing. TCRdb took over this immuneACCESS table, retaining in-frame rearrangements with V and J assigned. Such tables are incomplete; in checked studies, under half of the missing clones stem from an unresolved V gene, and the remainder is unexplained. D and trimming come from the DNA, and the V and J calls and clone size come from that table. Counted in this sample were nearly 110,000 clones; roughly two thirds of them appeared once. The biggest ten clones account for roughly 3% of the sample.

CDR1 and CDR2 are read off the germline V gene (reference sequence) as PRHDT and FYEKMQ. Including cysteine and phenylalanine, the CDR3 has 15 amino acids. Only CDR3 DNA remains: 45 bases, in frame from the first base. V loses 0 bases of germline sequence and J loses 2 bases, and the interval between the two ends is 9 bases. With respect to this clone: Its antigen is not yet known. No quality values exist for individual bases; no much larger clone is one base distant.

The cohort was made up of 666 healthy bone marrow donors. At the time of sampling, every cohort member was nominally healthy, though immune exposures that went unrecorded were likely present. The donor tested CMV seronegative and was one of the 352 seronegative cohort members. A peripheral blood sample was provided by each donor, and peripheral blood mononuclear cells were used for TCR beta sequencing. The Qiagen DNeasy Blood Extraction Kit was used to extract genomic DNA from the blood cell samples. Results and caveats for the whole study, not just this receptor: Because the 87-base-pair reads could not distinguish some IMGT-functional V segments, including TRBV6-2 and TRBV6-3, those segments were excluded. For the cohort, immune exposure information was limited to CMV serostatus. An earlier analysis of some 560 of the donors showed that most TCR beta V segments appeared in productive rearrangements either about 90% or about 30% of the time, which broadly matched IMGT annotations. Three of the identified cytomegalovirus-associated TCR beta chains were confirmed in vitro to be specific for cytomegalovirus antigens. The sequencing pipeline was judged likely to have produced a cluster of highly shared sequence variants as a technical artifact. The classifier was reported to diagnose cytomegalovirus status with high specificity and sensitivity in both the original cohort and the validation cohort. Correlated functional status among segregating V segments might reflect linkage disequilibrium, but an unknown experimental factor could not be ruled out. It was suggested by the authors that the approach could potentially be generalized to other disease states and immunological phenotypes. Specific HLA alleles were associated with over 15,000 TCR beta sequences at a false discovery rate of 0.05 in a later analysis. A further reported finding was that TCR beta sequences accurately predicted the HLA-A and HLA-B alleles for most subjects in the first cohort. A later analysis found that most CMV-associated TCR beta chains appeared HLA-restricted, with HLA associations seemingly driven largely by CMV exposure. Roughly uniform sequencing depth across donors was assumed in presence/absence analyses, although this assumption may not hold. In a later analysis, several top co-occurrence clusters were reported to appear linked to parvovirus B19, influenza, CMV and Epstein-Barr virus. This cohort had only TCR beta chains sequenced, and the lack of alpha or paired-chain data limited which features could be detected. Most TCR sequences were seen in very few donors, while some public TCRs were found in many individuals. The study gave a list of around 170 TCR beta chains associated with cytomegalovirus. An association between a missense DCLRE1C variant and V-gene and J-gene trimming of TCR beta chains was found in a later genetic analysis and replicated in an independent cohort. In a later analysis, the rate of TCR association differed among HLA loci, with DRB1 alleles having the most associated TCRs and HLA-C alleles having the fewest. Because HLA typing was unavailable for some donors at each locus, only the typed subset was used in association tests. A later genetic analysis reported fewer N-insertions in productive TCRs among donors in an Asian-associated ancestry cluster than the roughly 620-donor mean. Because counts were too low, seventeen rarely observed V segments, including chromosome 9 orphons, were excluded from the earlier analysis of about 500 of the donors. Assigning TCR associations to individual alleles was difficult when HLA alleles, especially DR and DQ, strongly co-occurred. Compared with equally common non-associated chains, HLA-associated TCR beta chains in a later analysis were more clonally expanded and had lower generation probabilities.

The sequence derives from a female donor in good health and CMV-seronegative. The chain uses TRBV13 and TRBJ2-3, with the identity of the D gene unclear. Sequenced: PBMCs. The DNA is as follows: TGTGCCAGCAGCTTAGGCAGTTCCCACACAGATACGCAGTATTTT. Its translation is CASSLGSSHTDTQYF.